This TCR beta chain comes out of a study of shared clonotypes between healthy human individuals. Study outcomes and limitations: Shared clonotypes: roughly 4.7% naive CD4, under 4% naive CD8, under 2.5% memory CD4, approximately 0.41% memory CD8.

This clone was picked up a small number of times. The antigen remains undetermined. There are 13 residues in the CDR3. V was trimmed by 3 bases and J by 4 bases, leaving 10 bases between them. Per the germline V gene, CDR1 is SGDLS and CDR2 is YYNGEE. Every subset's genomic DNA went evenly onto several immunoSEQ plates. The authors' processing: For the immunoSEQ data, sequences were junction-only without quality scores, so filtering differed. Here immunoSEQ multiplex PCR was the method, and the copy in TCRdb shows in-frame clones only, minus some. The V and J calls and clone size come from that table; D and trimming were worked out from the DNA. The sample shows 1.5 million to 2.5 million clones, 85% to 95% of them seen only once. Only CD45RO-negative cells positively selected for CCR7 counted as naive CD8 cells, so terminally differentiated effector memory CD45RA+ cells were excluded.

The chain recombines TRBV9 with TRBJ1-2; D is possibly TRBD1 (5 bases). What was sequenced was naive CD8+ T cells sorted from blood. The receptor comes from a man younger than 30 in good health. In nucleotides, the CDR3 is TGTGCCAGCAGCGAGCAGGGAGGCTATGGCTACACCTTC. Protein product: CASSEQGGYGYTF.